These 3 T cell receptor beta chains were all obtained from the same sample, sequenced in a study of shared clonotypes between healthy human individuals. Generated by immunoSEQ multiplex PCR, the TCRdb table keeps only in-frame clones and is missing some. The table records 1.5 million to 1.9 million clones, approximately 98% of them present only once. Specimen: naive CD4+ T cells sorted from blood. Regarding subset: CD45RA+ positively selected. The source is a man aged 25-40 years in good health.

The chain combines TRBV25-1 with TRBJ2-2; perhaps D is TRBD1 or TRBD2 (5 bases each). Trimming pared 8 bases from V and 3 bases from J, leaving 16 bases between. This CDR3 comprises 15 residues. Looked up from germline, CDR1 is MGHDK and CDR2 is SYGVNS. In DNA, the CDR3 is TGTGCCAGCCGCTACGAGGGGTTTTACACCGGGGAGCTGTTTTTT. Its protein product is CASRYEGFYTGELFF.

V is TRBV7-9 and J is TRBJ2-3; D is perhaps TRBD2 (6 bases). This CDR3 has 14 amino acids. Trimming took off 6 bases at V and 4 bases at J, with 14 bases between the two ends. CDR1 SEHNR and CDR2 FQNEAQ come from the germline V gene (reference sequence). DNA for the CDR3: TGTGCCAGCAGTTCCGACACGGGAGCAGATACGCAGTATTTT. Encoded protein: CASSSDTGADTQYF.

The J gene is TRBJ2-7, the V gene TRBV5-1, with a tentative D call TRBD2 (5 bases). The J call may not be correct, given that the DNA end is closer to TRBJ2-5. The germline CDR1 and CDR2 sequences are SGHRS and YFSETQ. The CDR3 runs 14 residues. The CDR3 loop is CASSLAPGRSTQYF. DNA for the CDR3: TGCGCCAGCAGCTTGGCCCCGGGAAGATCGACCCAGTACTTC.